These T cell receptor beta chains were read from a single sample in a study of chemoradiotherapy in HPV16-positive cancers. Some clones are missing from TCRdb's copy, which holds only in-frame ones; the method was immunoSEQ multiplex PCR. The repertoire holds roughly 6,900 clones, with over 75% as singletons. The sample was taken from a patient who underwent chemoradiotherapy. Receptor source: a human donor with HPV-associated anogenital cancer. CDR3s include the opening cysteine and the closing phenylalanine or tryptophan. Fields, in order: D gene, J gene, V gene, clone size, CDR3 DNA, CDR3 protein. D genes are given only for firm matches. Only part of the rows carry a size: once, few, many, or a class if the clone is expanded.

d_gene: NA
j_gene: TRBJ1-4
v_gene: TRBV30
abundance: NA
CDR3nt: TGTGCCTGGAGTGTAAGGGGGTCCCTCGGGGGAAAACTGTTTTTT
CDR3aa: CAWSVRGSLGGKLFF

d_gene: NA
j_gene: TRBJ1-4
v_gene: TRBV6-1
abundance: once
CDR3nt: TGTGCCAGCAGTGAAGTCCCGGGTGAAAAACTGTTTTTT
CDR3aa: CASSEVPGEKLFF

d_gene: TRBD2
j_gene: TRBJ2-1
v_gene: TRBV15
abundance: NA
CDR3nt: TGTGCCACCAGCAGAGTAGCGGGGGACAATGAGCAGTTCTTC
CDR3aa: CATSRVAGDNEQFF

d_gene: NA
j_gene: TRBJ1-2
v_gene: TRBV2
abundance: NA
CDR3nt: TGTGCCAGCAGTGCCGGACTGAACTATGGCTACACCTTC
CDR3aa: CASSAGLNYGYTF

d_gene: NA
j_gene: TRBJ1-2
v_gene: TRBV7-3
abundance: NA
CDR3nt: TGTGCCAGCAGCACCGGAGAGGGCTATGGCTACACCTTC
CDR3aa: CASSTGEGYGYTF

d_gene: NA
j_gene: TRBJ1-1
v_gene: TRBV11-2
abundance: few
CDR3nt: TGTGCCAGCAGCATCGGGCCTGAAGCTTTCTTT
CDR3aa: CASSIGPEAFF

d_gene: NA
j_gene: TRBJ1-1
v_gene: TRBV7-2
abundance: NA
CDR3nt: TGTGCCAGCAGCCCCGCCGGGAAAGGGAACACTGAAGCTTTCTTT
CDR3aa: CASSPAGKGNTEAFF

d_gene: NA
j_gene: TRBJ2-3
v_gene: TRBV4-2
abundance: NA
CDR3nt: TGTGCCAGCAGTCCAAGACTTCAACACACAGATACGCAGTATTTT
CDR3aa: CASSPRLQHTDTQYF

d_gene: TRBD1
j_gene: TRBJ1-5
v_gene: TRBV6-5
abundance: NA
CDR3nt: TGTGCCAGCAGTTACGCAGGGGGTGGGAATCAGCCCCAGCATTTT
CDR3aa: CASSYAGGGNQPQHF

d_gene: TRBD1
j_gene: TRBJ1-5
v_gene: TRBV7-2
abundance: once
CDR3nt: TGTGCCAGCAGCTTAGGGCCGGGACAGGATCAGCCCCAGCATTTT
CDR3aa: CASSLGPGQDQPQHF

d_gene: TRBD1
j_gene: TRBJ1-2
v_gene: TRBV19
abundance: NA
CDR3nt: TGTGCCAGTAGTGGGACAGGGGGCTCTAGCTATGGCTACACCTTC
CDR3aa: CASSGTGGSSYGYTF

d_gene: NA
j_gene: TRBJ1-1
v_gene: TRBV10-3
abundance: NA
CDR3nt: TGTGCCATCATGTCTCGTTGGCGGCAGGGCACTGAAGCTTTCTTT
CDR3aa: CAIMSRWRQGTEAFF

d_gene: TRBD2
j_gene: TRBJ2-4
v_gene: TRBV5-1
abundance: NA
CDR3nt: TGCGCCAGCAGCCCCATAGCGGGGGGGCAAAACATTCAGTACTTC
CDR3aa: CASSPIAGGQNIQYF

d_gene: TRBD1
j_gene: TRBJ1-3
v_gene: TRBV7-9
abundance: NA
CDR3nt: TGTGCCAGCAGCTTTGGACAGGCTCGAAACACCATATATTTT
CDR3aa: CASSFGQARNTIYF

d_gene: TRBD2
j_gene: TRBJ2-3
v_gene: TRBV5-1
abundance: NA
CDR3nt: TGCGCCAGCAGCCTCGCGGGGGGCCTAAGCACAGATACGCAGTATTTT
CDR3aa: CASSLAGGLSTDTQYF

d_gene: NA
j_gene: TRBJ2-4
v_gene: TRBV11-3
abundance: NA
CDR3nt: TGTGCCAGCAGTCCAGGGGGGGACATTCAGTACTTC
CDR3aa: CASSPGGDIQYF

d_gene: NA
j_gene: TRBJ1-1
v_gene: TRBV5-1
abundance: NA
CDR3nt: TGCGCCAGCAGCTTGGGAAGTTCTATGAACACTGAAGCTTTCTTT
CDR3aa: CASSLGSSMNTEAFF

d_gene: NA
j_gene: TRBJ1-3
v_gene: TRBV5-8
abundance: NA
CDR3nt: TGTGCCAGCAGCGTCTACTACCGCAGGATCTCTGGAAACACCATATATTTT
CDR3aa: CASSVYYRRISGNTIYF

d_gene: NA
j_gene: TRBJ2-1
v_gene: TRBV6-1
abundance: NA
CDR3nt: TGTGCCAGCAGTGAAGTAGTAGGGGGATACAATGAGCAGTTCTTC
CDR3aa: CASSEVVGGYNEQFF

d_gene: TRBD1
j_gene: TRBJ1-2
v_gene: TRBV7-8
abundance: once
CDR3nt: TGTGCCAGCAGCTCTCGCCCCCGGGACAGGTTTAGTGTAACCTTC
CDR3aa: CASSSRPRDRFSVTF

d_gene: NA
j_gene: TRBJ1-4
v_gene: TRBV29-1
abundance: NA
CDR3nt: TGCAGCGTTGGGGTCAGGAGAGAAAAACTGTTTTTT
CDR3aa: CSVGVRREKLFF

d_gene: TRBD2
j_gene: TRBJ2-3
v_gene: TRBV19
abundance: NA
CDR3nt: TGTGCCAGTAGCGGGGGGACTAGCGGGACCCCTAGCACAGATACGCAGTATTTT
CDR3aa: CASSGGTSGTPSTDTQYF

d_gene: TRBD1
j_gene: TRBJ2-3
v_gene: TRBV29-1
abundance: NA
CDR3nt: TGCAGCGCCCTGACAGGGTTCACAGATACGCAGTATTTT
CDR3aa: CSALTGFTDTQYF

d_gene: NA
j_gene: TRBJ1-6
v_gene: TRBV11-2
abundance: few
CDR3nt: TGTGCCAGCAGCTTAGTGGACCAGGGTAATTCACCCCTCCACTTT
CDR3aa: CASSLVDQGNSPLHF

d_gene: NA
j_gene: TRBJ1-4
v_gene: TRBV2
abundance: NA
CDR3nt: TGTGCCAGCAGAGTCGAAGGTTACCCGAATGAAAAACTGTTTTTT
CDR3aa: CASRVEGYPNEKLFF

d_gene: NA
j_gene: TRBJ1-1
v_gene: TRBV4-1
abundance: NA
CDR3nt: TGCGCCAGCAGCCATCCTATGGGGACATTTACTGAAGCTTTCTTT
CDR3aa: CASSHPMGTFTEAFF

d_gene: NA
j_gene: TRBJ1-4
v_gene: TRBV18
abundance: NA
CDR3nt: TGTGCCAGCTCACGTGGGCACTTAGCAACTAATGAAAAACTGTTTTTT
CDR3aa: CASSRGHLATNEKLFF

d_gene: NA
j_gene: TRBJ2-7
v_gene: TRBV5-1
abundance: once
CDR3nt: TGCGCCAGCAGCCCGGTCGGGGATACCTACGAGCAGTACTTC
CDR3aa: CASSPVGDTYEQYF

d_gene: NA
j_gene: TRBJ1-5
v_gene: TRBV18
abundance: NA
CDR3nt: TGTGCCAGCTCAACTTCCAGGGATCAGCCCCAGCATTTT
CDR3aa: CASSTSRDQPQHF

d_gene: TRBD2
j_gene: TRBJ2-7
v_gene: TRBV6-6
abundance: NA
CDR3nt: TGTGCCAGCAGTTACCTTGGCGGGGGACCTCCGGGGGAGCAGTACTTC
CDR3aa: CASSYLGGGPPGEQYF

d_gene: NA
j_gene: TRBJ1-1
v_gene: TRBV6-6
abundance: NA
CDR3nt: TGTGCCAGCAGTTCCGTTAGCACTGAAGCTTTCTTT
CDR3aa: CASSSVSTEAFF

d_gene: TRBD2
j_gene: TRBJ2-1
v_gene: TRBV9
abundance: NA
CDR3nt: TGTGCCAGCAGCAGGCTAGCGGGGGGGAATGAGCAGTTCTTC
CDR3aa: CASSRLAGGNEQFF

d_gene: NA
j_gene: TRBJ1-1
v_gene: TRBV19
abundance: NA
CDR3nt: TGTGCCAGTAGTATGGGGGGGGCAAACCCGGCTTTCTTT
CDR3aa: CASSMGGANPAFF